This TCR beta chain comes out of a study of T cell repertoires in cytomegalovirus infection. MiXCR, run by TCRdb on the reads, gives a single entry per CDR3 protein. The sample yields about 480,000 distinct CDR3 sequences, 30% to 40% seen once. V lost 1 base and J lost 7, with 16 bases in between. In germline, CDR1 is MNHEY, CDR2 SVGEGT. The CDR3 is 15 residues long. As for this clonotype: Its cognate antigen is unknown.

Sequencing used cultured PBMCs, obtained from culture after CMV antigen stimulation. The sequence came from a human donor in good health (CMV status not recorded). Some clones in this sample may be carry-over from other donors' samples. The chain has TRBV6-2 or TRBV6-3 and TRBJ1-1; possibly TRBD1 for D (5 bases). In nucleotides, the CDR3 is TGTGCCAGCAGTTACTTTCACGGGGCTACCGATGAAGCTTTCTTT. It yields the protein CASSYFHGATDEAFF.